These T cell receptor beta chains were read from a single sample in a study of long-term antiretroviral therapy in people with HIV. The repertoire was sequenced with immunoSEQ multiplex PCR; TCRdb's copy has only in-frame clones and lacks some. The profile covers about 30,000 clones, with 90% to 95% appearing a single time and about 3% taken by the ten largest. Sequencing used unsorted PBMCs, obtained just over 7.3 years after starting antiretroviral therapy. These receptors originate from a man aged 50 to 60 with HIV. Each CDR3 is given with its conserved first and last residue. Each record gives: clone size, V gene, J gene, CDR3 length, D gene, CDR3 DNA, CDR3 protein. A D gene is named only where the DNA matches it firmly. Clone sizes are given selectively: once, few, many, or a class where the clone is expanded.

size: .
V: TRBV9
J: TRBJ1-5
length: 14
D: .
DNA: TGTGCCAGCAGCGTAGCACCAGGGAGTCAGCCCCAGCATTTT
CDR3: CASSVAPGSQPQHF

size: .
V: TRBV4-1
J: TRBJ1-1
length: 15
D: .
DNA: TGCGCCAGCAGCCAAGAACCCTCCCAGGGCACTGAAGCTTTCTTT
CDR3: CASSQEPSQGTEAFF

size: .
V: TRBV10-1
J: TRBJ2-2
length: 12
D: .
DNA: TGCGCCAGCCAAGGGAGCACCGGGGAGCTGTTTTTT
CDR3: CASQGSTGELFF

size: .
V: TRBV6-5
J: TRBJ1-1
length: 15
D: .
DNA: TGTGCCAGCAGTTCCCAGTGGGGGCCGAGCACTGAAGCTTTCTTT
CDR3: CASSSQWGPSTEAFF

size: .
V: TRBV11-3
J: TRBJ2-7
length: 13
D: .
DNA: TGTGCCAGCAGCTCGCGACTGGGGGGCGAGCAGTACTTC
CDR3: CASSSRLGGEQYF

size: .
V: TRBV29-1
J: TRBJ2-3
length: 13
D: .
DNA: TGCAGCGTTTGGGGGGGCGGGATGGATACGCAGTATTTT
CDR3: CSVWGGGMDTQYF

size: .
V: TRBV12-1
J: TRBJ2-7
length: 16
D: .
DNA: TGTGCCAGCAGCTGGTGCCAGGGAGGGGGCTCCTACGAGCAGTACTTC
CDR3: CASSWCQGGGSYEQYF

size: .
V: TRBV27
J: TRBJ2-1
length: 17
D: TRBD2
DNA: TGTGCCAGCAGTTTATCTCCTAGCGGGGTCCGGTACAATGAGCAGTTCTTC
CDR3: CASSLSPSGVRYNEQFF

size: .
V: TRBV5-4
J: TRBJ1-1
length: 12
D: .
DNA: TGTGCCAGCAGCTTGGACGGGGAGGTAGCTTTCTTT
CDR3: CASSLDGEVAFF

size: .
V: TRBV5-1
J: TRBJ2-2
length: 14
D: .
DNA: TGCGCCAGCAGCTTGGGGGGGCAGACCGGGGAGCTGTTTTTT
CDR3: CASSLGGQTGELFF

size: once
V: TRBV2
J: TRBJ2-7
length: 14
D: .
DNA: TGTGCCAGCACTATTGGCAGGGGAAGGAACGAGCAGTACTTC
CDR3: CASTIGRGRNEQYF

size: .
V: TRBV19
J: TRBJ2-1
length: 13
D: .
DNA: TGTGCCAGTAGTACCCCCCTCTACAATGAGCAGTTCTTC
CDR3: CASSTPLYNEQFF

size: .
V: TRBV6-1
J: TRBJ2-7
length: 13
D: TRBD1
DNA: TGTGCCAGCAGAACGACAGGGATCGGCGAGCAGTACTTC
CDR3: CASRTTGIGEQYF

size: .
V: TRBV21-1
J: TRBJ2-3
length: 16
D: .
DNA: TGTGCCAGCAGCAAGGACGGAAAATGGAGCACAGATACGCAGTATTTT
CDR3: CASSKDGKWSTDTQYF

size: .
V: TRBV4-3
J: TRBJ1-5
length: 14
D: .
DNA: TGCGCCAGCAGCAACAGGGATAGCAATCAGCCCCAGCATTTT
CDR3: CASSNRDSNQPQHF

size: .
V: TRBV5-4
J: TRBJ1-4
length: 15
D: TRBD1
DNA: TGTGCCAGCAGCCTGGCGACAGGGGTAAATGAAAAACTGTTTTTT
CDR3: CASSLATGVNEKLFF

size: .
V: TRBV14
J: TRBJ2-2
length: 15
D: .
DNA: TGTGCCAGCAGCCAAATCCAGGGAGGCACCGGGGAGCTGTTTTTT
CDR3: CASSQIQGGTGELFF

size: .
V: TRBV7-2
J: TRBJ2-7
length: 15
D: .
DNA: TGTGCCAGCAGCTTATCCCACCAGAACTCCTACGAGCAGTACTTC
CDR3: CASSLSHQNSYEQYF

size: .
V: TRBV9
J: TRBJ2-1
length: 11
D: .
DNA: TGTGCCAGCAGCGTAGAAAATGAGCAGTTCTTC
CDR3: CASSVENEQFF

size: .
V: TRBV27
J: TRBJ2-1
length: 19
D: TRBD2
DNA: TGTGCCAGCAGTGTTAAAGGGACTAGCGCGAGCAGGGGAAGGGATGAGCAGTTCTTC
CDR3: CASSVKGTSASRGRDEQFF

size: .
V: TRBV11-2
J: TRBJ2-7
length: 13
D: .
DNA: TGTGCCAGCAGCTTATCTTATATCTACGAGCAGTACTTC
CDR3: CASSLSYIYEQYF

size: .
V: TRBV6-6
J: TRBJ1-6
length: 13
D: .
DNA: TGTGCCAGCAGTTACCCCGGGGAATCACCCCTCCACTTT
CDR3: CASSYPGESPLHF

size: .
V: TRBV9
J: TRBJ2-3
length: 17
D: TRBD1
DNA: TGTGCCAGCACTCCTTCTCCTCGGGACAGCTTCACAGATACGCAGTATTTT
CDR3: CASTPSPRDSFTDTQYF

size: .
V: TRBV30
J: TRBJ2-7
length: 11
D: .
DNA: TGTGCCTGGAGTTTTACCGGAGAGCAGTACTTC
CDR3: CAWSFTGEQYF

size: .
V: TRBV5-1
J: TRBJ1-1
length: 13
D: TRBD1
DNA: TGCGCCAGCAGCTCACAGGGGCACACTGAAGCTTTCTTT
CDR3: CASSSQGHTEAFF

size: .
V: TRBV10-3
J: TRBJ1-1
length: 18
D: TRBD1
DNA: TGTGCCATCAGTGCCAACCCGGGACAGGGGGCGACTAACACTGAAGCTTTCTTT
CDR3: CAISANPGQGATNTEAFF

size: once
V: TRBV11-2
J: TRBJ2-7
length: 14
D: .
DNA: TGTGCCAGCAGCTTAGGTAGACAGACCTACGAGCAGTACTTC
CDR3: CASSLGRQTYEQYF

size: .
V: TRBV5-1
J: TRBJ1-2
length: 12
D: .
DNA: TGCGCCAGCAGTCCAGGCGACTATGGCTACACCTTC
CDR3: CASSPGDYGYTF

size: .
V: TRBV5-1
J: TRBJ2-7
length: 13
D: .
DNA: TGCGCCAGCAGCTTGGGACCGGCCTACGAGCAGTACTTC
CDR3: CASSLGPAYEQYF

size: .
V: TRBV6-1
J: TRBJ2-7
length: 11
D: .
DNA: TGTGCCAGCCAGGGGGGGTACGAGCAGTACTTC
CDR3: CASQGGYEQYF

size: .
V: TRBV6-5
J: TRBJ2-2
length: 15
D: .
DNA: TGTGCCAGCAGTTACTCCGGGGGTCCCACCGGGGAGCTGTTTTTT
CDR3: CASSYSGGPTGELFF

size: .
V: TRBV27
J: TRBJ2-7
length: 14
D: TRBD1
DNA: TGTGCCAGCAGTTTATCGAGGGGGCAAGACGAGCAGTACTTC
CDR3: CASSLSRGQDEQYF

size: .
V: TRBV5-6
J: TRBJ1-5
length: 14
D: .
DNA: TGTGCCAGCAGCTCTGGACCTAGCAATCAGCCCCAGCATTTT
CDR3: CASSSGPSNQPQHF

size: .
V: TRBV30
J: TRBJ1-5
length: 13
D: TRBD1
DNA: TGTGCCTGGAGTGTACAGGGGGGACAGCCCCAGCATTTT
CDR3: CAWSVQGGQPQHF

size: .
V: TRBV4-3
J: TRBJ2-7
length: 16
D: TRBD2
DNA: TGCGCCAGCAGCCAAGAAAGTGGTAGCGGGGGGGCTTTGACGTACTTC
CDR3: CASSQESGSGGALTYF

size: .
V: TRBV7-3
J: TRBJ2-2
length: 14
D: TRBD2
DNA: TGTGCCAGCAGCACGGGGGGTTCCACCGGGGAGCTGTTTTTT
CDR3: CASSTGGSTGELFF

size: .
V: TRBV5-6
J: TRBJ2-1
length: 16
D: .
DNA: TGTGCCAGCAGCTTGTCGGGGCAGGGCTCCTACAATGAGCAGTTCTTC
CDR3: CASSLSGQGSYNEQFF

size: .
V: TRBV27
J: TRBJ2-7
length: 15
D: TRBD1
DNA: TGTGCCAGCAGTCAGGACAGGGGGCCCGGCTGGGAGCAGTACTTC
CDR3: CASSQDRGPGWEQYF

size: .
V: TRBV4-1
J: TRBJ2-2
length: 13
D: .
DNA: TGCGCCAGCAGCCTTAGGGTGGGGGGGGAGCTGTTTTTT
CDR3: CASSLRVGGELFF

size: .
V: TRBV2
J: TRBJ1-1
length: 12
D: .
DNA: TGTGCCAGCACCCCGGCCGGGGTTGAAGCTTTCTTT
CDR3: CASTPAGVEAFF

size: .
V: TRBV2
J: TRBJ2-3
length: 16
D: .
DNA: TGTGCCAGCAGTGAGGCGGGGCGGGGAGCTGGGGGTACGCAGTATTTT
CDR3: CASSEAGRGAGGTQYF

size: .
V: TRBV29-1
J: TRBJ2-7
length: 13
D: .
DNA: TGCAGCGTTACTCGACAGGGAGGCTACGAGCAGTACTTC
CDR3: CSVTRQGGYEQYF

size: .
V: TRBV10-3
J: TRBJ1-2
length: 13
D: TRBD1
DNA: TGTGCCATCAGTGAGCGCGGGACAGGGCCCCACGCCTTC
CDR3: CAISERGTGPHAF

size: .
V: TRBV6-1
J: TRBJ2-2
length: 13
D: .
DNA: TGTGCCAGCAGTGTCTCAGGGACCGGGGAGCTGTTTTTT
CDR3: CASSVSGTGELFF

size: .
V: TRBV19
J: TRBJ2-3
length: 15
D: TRBD2
DNA: TGTGCCAGTAGCCGGGCGGGGGGGCTTGGAGATACGCAGTATTTT
CDR3: CASSRAGGLGDTQYF

size: .
V: TRBV10-3
J: TRBJ2-3
length: 14
D: .
DNA: TGTGCCATCAGTGGAGGAGTCGGCACAGATACGCAGTATTTT
CDR3: CAISGGVGTDTQYF